The clone carrying this T cell receptor (beta chain) was counted once. This CDR3 region has 17 residues. Germline lookup yields CDR1 SGHRS and CDR2 YFSETQ. The V gene lost 0 bases and the J gene lost 2 bases, with 15 bases spanning the gap. The sample is drawn from a study of blood T cell repertoires in COVID-19. Sequenced by immunoSEQ multiplex PCR; TCRdb stores in-frame clones only, minus some. Of 95,000 to 150,000 clones in the sample, roughly 82% were seen once. This chain joins TRBV5-1 and TRBJ1-5; D is possibly TRBD1 (5 bases). Sequenced sample: peripheral blood. This TCR was sampled from a human donor in a cohort sampled during active COVID-19. As DNA, the CDR3 is TGCGCCAGCAGCTTGGGACCTCAGGGTCTTGGCAATCAGCCCCAGCATTTT. Translated, it gives CASSLGPQGLGNQPQHF.